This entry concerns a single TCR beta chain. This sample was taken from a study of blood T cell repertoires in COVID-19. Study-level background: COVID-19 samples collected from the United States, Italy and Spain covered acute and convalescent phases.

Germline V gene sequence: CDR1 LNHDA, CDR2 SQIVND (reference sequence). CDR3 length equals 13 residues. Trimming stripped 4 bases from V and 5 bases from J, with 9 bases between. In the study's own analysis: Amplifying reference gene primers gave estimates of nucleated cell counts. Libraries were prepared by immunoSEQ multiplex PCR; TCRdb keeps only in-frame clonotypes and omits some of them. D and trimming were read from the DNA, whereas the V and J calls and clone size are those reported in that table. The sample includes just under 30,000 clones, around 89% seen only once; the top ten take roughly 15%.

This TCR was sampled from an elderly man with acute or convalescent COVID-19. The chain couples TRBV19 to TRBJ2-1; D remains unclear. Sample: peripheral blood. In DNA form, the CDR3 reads TGTGCCAGTAGTAAAACCCGGGACAATGAGCAGTTCTTC. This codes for CASSKTRDNEQFF.